This T cell receptor (beta chain) was observed in a study of blood T cell repertoires in COVID-19. Overall study: The cDNA or gDNA used as material had been derived from T cells, B-cell-depleted T cells, or PBMCs.

Under the authors' procedure: By means of reference gene primer amplification, nucleated cell counts were estimated. Measured with immunoSEQ multiplex PCR; TCRdb has only the in-frame clones, and not every one. D and trimming were read from the DNA, whereas the V and J calls and clone size are those reported in that table. The table shows 70,000 to 100,000 clones, with about four fifths occurring only once. The CDR3 extends over 17 amino acids. CDR1 and CDR2 (germline): MRHNA, SNTAGT. V was cut by 6 bases and J by 8 bases, with 26 bases left in between. The clonotype comes from a human donor in a cohort sampled during active COVID-19. Sequenced: peripheral blood. The chain has TRBV6-4 and TRBJ2-1; possible D gene TRBD2, 6 bases. CDR3 region: CASRSFTEAGLRDEQFF. As DNA, the CDR3 is TGTGCCAGCAGATCATTTACAGAAGCGGGCCTTCGGGATGAGCAGTTCTTC.